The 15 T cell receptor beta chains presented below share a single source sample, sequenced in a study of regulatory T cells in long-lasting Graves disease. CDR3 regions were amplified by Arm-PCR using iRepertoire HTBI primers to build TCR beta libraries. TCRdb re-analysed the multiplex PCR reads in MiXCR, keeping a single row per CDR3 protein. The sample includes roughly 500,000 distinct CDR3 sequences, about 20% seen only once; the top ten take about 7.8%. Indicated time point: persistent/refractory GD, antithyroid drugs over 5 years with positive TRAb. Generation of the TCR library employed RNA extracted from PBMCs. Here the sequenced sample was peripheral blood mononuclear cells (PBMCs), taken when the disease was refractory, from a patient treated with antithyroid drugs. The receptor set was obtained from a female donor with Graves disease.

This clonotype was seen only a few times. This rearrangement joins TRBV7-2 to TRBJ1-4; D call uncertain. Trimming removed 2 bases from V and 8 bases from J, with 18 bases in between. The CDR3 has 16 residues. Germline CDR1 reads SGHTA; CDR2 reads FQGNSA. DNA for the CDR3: TGTGCCAGCAGCTTAAAGGGTGGAGGGTCTGAAGAAAAACTGTTTTTT. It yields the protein CASSLKGGGSEEKLFF.

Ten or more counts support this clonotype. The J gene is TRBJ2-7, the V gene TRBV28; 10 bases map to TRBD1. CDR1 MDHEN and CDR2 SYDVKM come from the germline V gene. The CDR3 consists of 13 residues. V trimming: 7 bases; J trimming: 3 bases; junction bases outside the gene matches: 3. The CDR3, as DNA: TGTGCCAGCACGACAGGGGGCCTCTACGAGCAGTACTTC. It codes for CASTTGGLYEQYF.

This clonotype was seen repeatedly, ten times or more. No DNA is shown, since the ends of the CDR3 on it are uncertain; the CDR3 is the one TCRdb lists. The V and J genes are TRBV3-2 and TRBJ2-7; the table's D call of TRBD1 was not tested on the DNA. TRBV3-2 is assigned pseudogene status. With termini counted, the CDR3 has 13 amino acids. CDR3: CASVPYKCYEQYF.

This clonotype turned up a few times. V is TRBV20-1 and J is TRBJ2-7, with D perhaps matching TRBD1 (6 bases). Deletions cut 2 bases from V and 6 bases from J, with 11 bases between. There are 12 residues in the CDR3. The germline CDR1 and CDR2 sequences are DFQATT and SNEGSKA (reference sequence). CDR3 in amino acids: CSARMDSCEQYF. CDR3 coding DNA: TGCAGTGCTAGAATGGACAGCTGCGAGCAGTACTTC.

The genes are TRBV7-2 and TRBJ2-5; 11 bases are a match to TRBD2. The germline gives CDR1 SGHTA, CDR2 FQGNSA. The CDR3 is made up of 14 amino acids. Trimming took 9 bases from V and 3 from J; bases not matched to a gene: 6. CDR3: CARTGGLAEETQYF. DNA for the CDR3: TGTGCCAGGACGGGGGGACTAGCGGAAGAGACCCAGTACTTC. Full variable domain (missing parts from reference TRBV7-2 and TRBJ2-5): GAGVSQSPSNKVTEKGKDVELRCDPISGHTALYWYRQSLGQGLEFLIYFQGNSAPDKSGLPSDRFSAERTGGSVSTLTIQRTQQEDSAVYLCARTGGLAEETQYFGPGTRLLVL.

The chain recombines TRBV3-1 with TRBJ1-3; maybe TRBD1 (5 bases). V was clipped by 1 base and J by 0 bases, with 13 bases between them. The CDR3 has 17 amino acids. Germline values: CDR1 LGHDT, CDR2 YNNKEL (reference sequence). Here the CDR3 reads CASSQVSGRISGNTIYF. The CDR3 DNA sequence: TGTGCCAGCAGCCAAGTTTCAGGGCGCATCTCTGGAAACACCATATATTTT.

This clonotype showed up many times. The CDR3 protein is CAWSQGVSQPQHF. CDR3 DNA sequence: TGTGCCTGGAGCCAGGGGGTCTCTCAGCCCCAGCATTTT. The genes are TRBV30 and TRBJ1-5; 7 positions agree with TRBD1. The junction had 5 bases not matched to a gene; V was cut back by 3 bases and J by 6 bases. Germline assignment: CDR1 GTSNPN and CDR2 SVGIG (reference sequence). The CDR3 runs 13 residues. Full variable domain (outside the CDR3, taken from reference TRBV30 and TRBJ1-5): SQTIHQWPATLVQPVGSPLSLECTVEGTSNPNLYWYRQAAGRGLQLLFYSVGIGQISSEVPQNLSASRPQDRQFILSSKKLLLSDSGFYLCAWSQGVSQPQHFGDGTRLSIL.

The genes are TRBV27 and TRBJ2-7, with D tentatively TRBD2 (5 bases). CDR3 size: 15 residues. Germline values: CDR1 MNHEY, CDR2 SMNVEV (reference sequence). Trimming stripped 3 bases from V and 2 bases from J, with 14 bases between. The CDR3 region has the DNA TGTGCCAGCAGTTTCTTTGTGGGAGAGACCTACGAGCAGTACTTC. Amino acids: CASSFFVGETYEQYF.

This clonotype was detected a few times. CDR3 amino acids: CASWLADPGQGYQPQHF. CDR3 sequence (DNA): TGTGCCAGCTGGCTCGCGGACCCGGGACAGGGTTATCAGCCCCAGCATTTT. The chain employs TRBV27 and TRBJ1-5, with 9 positions matching TRBD1. Trimming removed 8 bases from V and 5 bases from J; junction bases left unmatched: 16. The CDR3 contains 17 residues. Germline CDR1 reads MNHEY; CDR2 reads SMNVEV (reference sequence).

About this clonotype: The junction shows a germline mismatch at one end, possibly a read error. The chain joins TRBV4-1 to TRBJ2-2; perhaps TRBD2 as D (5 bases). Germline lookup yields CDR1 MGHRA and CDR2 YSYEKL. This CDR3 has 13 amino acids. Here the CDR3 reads CASSQVLTGEPFF. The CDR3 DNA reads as TGCGCCAGCAGCCAAGTCCTCACCGGGGAGCCGTTTTTT.

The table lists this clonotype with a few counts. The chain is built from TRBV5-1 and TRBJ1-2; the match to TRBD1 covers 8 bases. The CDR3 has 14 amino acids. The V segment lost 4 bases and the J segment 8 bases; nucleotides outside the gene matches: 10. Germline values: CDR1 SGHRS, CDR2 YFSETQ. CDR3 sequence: CASSDDRGRGGYTF. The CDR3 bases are TGCGCCAGCAGCGACGACAGGGGCCGGGGGGGCTACACCTTC.

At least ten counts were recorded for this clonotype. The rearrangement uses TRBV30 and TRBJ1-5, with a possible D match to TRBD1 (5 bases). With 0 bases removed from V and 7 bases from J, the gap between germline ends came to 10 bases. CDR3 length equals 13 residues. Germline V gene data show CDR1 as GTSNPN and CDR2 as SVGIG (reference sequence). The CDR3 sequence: CAWSVRGGQPQHF. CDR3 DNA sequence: TGTGCCTGGAGTGTAAGGGGTGGGCAGCCCCAGCATTTT.

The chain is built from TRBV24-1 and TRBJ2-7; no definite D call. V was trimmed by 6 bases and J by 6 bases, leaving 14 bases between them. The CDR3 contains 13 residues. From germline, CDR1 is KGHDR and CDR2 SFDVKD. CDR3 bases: TGTGCCACCAGTCACACTCTAATCTCCGAGCAGTACTTC. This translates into CATSHTLISEQYF.

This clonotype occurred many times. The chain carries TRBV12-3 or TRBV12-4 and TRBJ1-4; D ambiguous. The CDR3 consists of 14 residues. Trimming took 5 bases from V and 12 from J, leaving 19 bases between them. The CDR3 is CASSPKKGTYELFF. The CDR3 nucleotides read TGTGCCAGCAGTCCCAAAAAGGGAACATACGAACTGTTTTTT.

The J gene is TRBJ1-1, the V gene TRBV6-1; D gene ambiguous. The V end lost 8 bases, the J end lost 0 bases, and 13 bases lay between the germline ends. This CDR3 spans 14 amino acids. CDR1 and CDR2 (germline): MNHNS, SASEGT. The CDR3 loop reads CASDRERMNTEAFF. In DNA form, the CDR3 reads TGTGCCAGCGACCGGGAGAGAATGAACACTGAAGCTTTCTTT.